The next 26 T cell receptor beta chains were all read from a single sample in a study of siplizumab effects on memory and regulatory T cells. Repertoires were generated with immunoSEQ multiplex PCR, while TCRdb's copy carries only in-frame clones and drops some. The data show approximately 20,000 clones, 44% seen once. The antigens these receptors bind are not known. Coculturing of the mixed lymphocyte reaction cells was performed at 37°C for around 6 days. The material sequenced was CFSE-low (dividing) CD4+ T cells sorted from an allogeneic mixed lymphocyte reaction. The receptors were gathered from a human donor in good health; the cells came from an allogeneic mixed lymphocyte reaction. Some clones in this sample may be carry-over from other donors' samples.

This clone was observed a few times. The chain joins TRBV7-2 to TRBJ1-1; D ambiguous. The CDR3 is 13 residues long. V was clipped by 3 bases and J by 5 bases, with 10 bases between them. Per the germline V gene, CDR1 is SGHTA and CDR2 is FQGNSA. The CDR3 coding sequence is TGTGCCAGCAGCTTTGCCCCTATTACTGAAGCTTTCTTT. Amino acids: CASSFAPITEAFF.

The table lists this clone with a few counts. The chain has TRBV6-4 and TRBJ2-7; TRBD1 matches 8 bases. The CDR3 has 14 amino acids. V was pared by 4 bases and J by 2 bases, with 4 bases of the junction left unmatched. Germline CDR1 MRHNA, CDR2 SNTAGT. The CDR3 DNA is TGTGCCAGCAGTGGACAGGGGAAGACCTACGAGCAGTACTTC. Its protein product is CASSGQGKTYEQYF.

This clone appeared a single time. The chain is built from TRBV6-5 and TRBJ1-2; D not certain. Looked up from germline, CDR1 is MNHEY and CDR2 is SVGAGI. The V end lost 5 bases, the J end lost 7 bases, and 17 bases lay between the germline ends. The CDR3 has 14 residues. DNA of the CDR3: TGTGCCAGCAGTGAACTGTCAGGAAGTCTTGGCTACACCTTC. It codes for CASSELSGSLGYTF.

This clone was seen more than once but under ten times. This chain joins TRBV19 and TRBJ1-4, with D unresolved. The V gene's germline CDR1 is LNHDA and CDR2 SQIVND (reference sequence). The CDR3 is made up of 12 amino acids. V lost 7 bases and J 8 bases, leaving 11 bases between the germline ends. CDR3 coding DNA: TGTGCCAGTATCGGTCGGAACGAAAAACTGTTTTTT. It specifies CASIGRNEKLFF.

This chain joins TRBV29-1 and TRBJ1-1, with TRBD1 matching over 10 bases. The trim removed 5 bases at V and 5 bases at J, leaving 8 bases unmatched. Per the germline V gene, CDR1 is SQVTM and CDR2 is ANQGSEA. There are 14 residues in the CDR3. The CDR3 protein is CSVLRQGAMTEAFF. The DNA of the CDR3 is TGCAGCGTTCTTAGACAGGGGGCAATGACTGAAGCTTTCTTT.

This clone came up once. It is likely a read error: a sequence one base away is far more abundant. J is TRBJ2-5 and V is TRBV4-2, with 9 positions matching TRBD1. J lost 11 bases, V lost 1 base, and 8 bases had no gene match. The CDR3 is 14 amino acids. Per germline, CDR1 LGHNA and CDR2 YNFKEQ. Written as DNA, the CDR3 is TGTGCCAGCAGCCAAGGGCGGACAGGGGAAGAGCAGTACTTC. As protein: CASSQGRTGEEQYF.

The V gene is TRBV18, the J gene TRBJ1-1; D remains unclear. Looked up from germline, CDR1 is KGHSH and CDR2 is LQKENI. This CDR3 is 14 amino acids long. V lost 2 bases and J 2 bases, leaving 9 bases between the germline ends. The CDR3 coding sequence is TGTGCCAGCTCACCAGTACAGATCAACACTGAAGCTTTCTTT. Amino acid sequence: CASSPVQINTEAFF.

CDR3 loop: CASTRGPENYGYTF. As DNA, the CDR3 is TGCGCCAGCACCCGAGGACCAGAGAACTATGGCTACACCTTC. J is TRBJ1-2 and V is TRBV5-1, with D hard to call. Trimming took 6 bases from V and 2 from J, leaving 14 bases between them. The CDR3 sequence is 14 residues long. Per germline, CDR1 SGHRS and CDR2 YFSETQ.

V and J are TRBV15 and TRBJ2-3; the D gene is possibly TRBD2 (5 bases). The length of the CDR3 is 14 residues. Germline V gene sequence: CDR1 LNHNV, CDR2 YYDKDF (reference sequence). V lost 2 bases, J lost 2 bases, and 8 bases lay in between. CDR3 nucleotides: TGTGCCACCAGCAGAAGGACTCTCACAGATACGCAGTATTTT. Translated: CATSRRTLTDTQYF.

The chain uses TRBV1 and TRBJ2-7; the table gives TRBD2 as D, unverified against the DNA. TRBV1 is marked as a pseudogene. CDR3 length: 16 residues. CDR3 nucleotides: TGCACCAGCAGCCAACCCGGGACTAGCGTCTCCTACGAGCAGTACTTC. Residues: CTSSQPGTSVSYEQYF.

V gene TRBV7-2 combines with J gene TRBJ1-2, with D perhaps TRBD1 (5 bases). V lost 5 bases and J lost 2, with 18 bases in between. Germline V gene data show CDR1 as SGHTA and CDR2 as FQGNSA. This CDR3 is 16 amino acids long. The CDR3 here is CASSVWAGTANYGYTF. CDR3 bases: TGTGCCAGCAGCGTCTGGGCCGGGACGGCCAACTATGGCTACACCTTC.

The J gene is TRBJ1-3, the V gene TRBV5-6, with TRBD1 matching over 7 bases. The CDR3 extends over 14 amino acids. The J segment lost 3 bases and the V segment lost 5 bases, leaving 5 bases of the junction unmatched. The germline CDR1 and CDR2 sequences are SGHDT and YYEEEE. Written as DNA, the CDR3 is TGTGCCAGCAGTCTCCGACAGGGTGGAAACACCATATATTTT. As protein: CASSLRQGGNTIYF.

A few counts support this clone. This chain uses TRBV19 with TRBJ1-5; D is unresolved. The CDR3 runs to 14 residues. CDR1 is LNHDA and CDR2 is SQIVND in the germline V gene (reference sequence). V was shortened by 5 bases and J by 2 bases, with 10 bases between the two germline ends. CDR3 loop: CASSVGPGNQPQHF. The CDR3 bases are TGTGCCAGTAGTGTAGGGCCCGGCAATCAGCCCCAGCATTTT.

This clone was detected a few times. The chain couples TRBV6-5 to TRBJ2-7, with D unclear. There are 13 residues in the CDR3. Germline V gene data show CDR1 as MNHEY and CDR2 as SVGAGI. V was pared by 5 bases and J by 2 bases, with 10 bases between. The CDR3 reads CASSPPGAYEQYF. CDR3 bases: TGTGCCAGCAGTCCCCCTGGCGCCTACGAGCAGTACTTC.

There are a few counts of this clone. V gene TRBV6-5 combines with J gene TRBJ1-1; D unclear. V was pared by 4 bases and J by 1 base, with 7 bases between. Germline V CDR1 and CDR2: MNHEY, SVGAGI. The length of the CDR3 is 13 residues. The CDR3: CASSWTPNTEAFF. CDR3 nucleotide sequence: TGTGCCAGCAGTTGGACGCCGAACACTGAAGCTTTCTTT.

The V and J genes are TRBV7-9 and TRBJ1-4, with a tentative D call TRBD1 (6 bases). V lost 0 bases and J lost 2, with 7 bases in between. The CDR3 runs 15 residues. Germline CDR1 and CDR2: SEHNR and FQNEAQ (reference sequence). CDR3 amino acids: CASSLARGTNEKLFF. The DNA for the CDR3 is TGTGCCAGCAGCTTAGCAAGGGGGACTAATGAAAAACTGTTTTTT.

This clone was observed a handful of times. The chain couples TRBV7-9 to TRBJ2-1; 16 bases agree with TRBD2. The CDR3 runs to 16 residues. From germline, CDR1 is SEHNR and CDR2 FQNEAQ (reference sequence). J was trimmed by 9 bases and V by 3 bases; bases with no gene match: 5. CDR3 protein: CASSFPGLAGGSEQFF. The CDR3 bases are TGTGCCAGCAGCTTCCCGGGACTAGCGGGAGGGAGTGAGCAGTTCTTC.

V is TRBV6-1 and J is TRBJ1-2; D call uncertain. CDR3 length equals 15 residues. The V end was cut by 4 bases, the J end by 8 bases, with 20 bases between. Germline V CDR1 and CDR2: MNHNS, SASEGT. The CDR3 loop is CASSARPWGSGGYTF. The DNA for the CDR3 is TGTGCCAGCAGTGCCCGCCCCTGGGGAAGTGGCGGCTACACCTTC.

The CDR3 bases are TGTGCCAGCAGCTTCCGGACTAGCGGCGTCTACGAGCAGTACTTC. This sequence encodes CASSFRTSGVYEQYF. The V call is TRBV5-4, the J call TRBJ2-7; TRBD2 agrees at 10 bases. V shed 2 bases and J 3 bases; nucleotides not matched to a gene: 5. Germline V gene sequence: CDR1 SGHNT, CDR2 YYREEE (reference sequence). CDR3 length: 15 amino acids.

The J gene is TRBJ1-1, the V gene TRBV7-8, with D possibly being TRBD1 (5 bases). Trimming pared 1 base from V and 5 bases from J, leaving 11 bases between. Germline CDR1 reads SGHVS; CDR2 reads FQNEAQ. CDR3 length equals 14 residues. This chain's CDR3 is CASSLGQLGTEAFF. The DNA of the CDR3 is TGTGCCAGCAGCTTAGGACAGCTAGGGACTGAAGCTTTCTTT.

J is TRBJ2-1 and V is TRBV9, with 15 positions matching TRBD2. V trimming: 2 bases; J trimming: 5 bases; junction bases outside the gene matches: 2. Germline assignment: CDR1 SGDLS and CDR2 YYNGEE. This CDR3 is built from 16 residues. CDR3 loop: CASSVGLAGGHNEQFF. The CDR3 region has the DNA TGTGCCAGCAGCGTGGGACTAGCGGGAGGACACAATGAGCAGTTCTTC.

This clone turned up a few times. This sequence joins TRBV2 and TRBJ2-5, with a possible D match to TRBD2 (6 bases). V lost 7 bases and J lost 4, with 10 bases in between. Germline loops: CDR1 SNHLY, CDR2 FYNNEI. This CDR3 spans 12 amino acids. The CDR3 sequence is CASTGEVETQYF. In DNA, the CDR3 is TGTGCCAGCACCGGGGAGGTAGAGACCCAGTACTTC.

The chain has TRBV19 and TRBJ1-5; D is unresolved. Germline V gene data show CDR1 as LNHDA and CDR2 as SQIVND (reference sequence). The V gene lost 8 bases and the J gene lost 3 bases, with 17 bases spanning the gap. CDR3 size: 15 residues. CDR3 amino acids: CASGGRVPNNQPQHF. CDR3 DNA sequence: TGTGCCAGTGGCGGAAGGGTTCCTAACAATCAGCCCCAGCATTTT.

This clone is deemed medium-sized (0.01 to 0.1%). This rearrangement joins TRBV7-9 to TRBJ1-2; D not certain. The CDR3 totals 11 residues. Germline V gene lookup returns CDR1 SEHNR and CDR2 FQNEAQ (reference sequence). CDR3 nucleotides: TGTGGCGCGGATCCTCGGGGTGGCTACACCTTC. Its translation is CGADPRGGYTF.

This clone appeared a few times. The chain couples TRBV7-9 to TRBJ2-1; TRBD2 agrees at 7 bases. This CDR3 is 14 amino acids long. The junction had 14 bases not matched to a gene; V was cut back by 10 bases and J by 8 bases. Germline V CDR1 and CDR2: SEHNR, FQNEAQ (reference sequence). CDR3 protein: CATGTTIFSDEQFF. In DNA, the CDR3 is TGTGCCACCGGGACTACCATTTTTTCCGATGAGCAGTTCTTC.

V gene TRBV29-1 combines with J gene TRBJ2-3; D is possibly TRBD2 (5 bases). The germline V and J ends were trimmed by 4 bases and 1 base, with 12 bases remaining between them. The CDR3 contains 14 residues. Germline V gives CDR1 SQVTM, CDR2 ANQGSEA. This CDR3 reads CSVARVGGTDTQYF. The CDR3 coding sequence is TGCAGCGTTGCAAGGGTCGGGGGCACAGATACGCAGTATTTT.